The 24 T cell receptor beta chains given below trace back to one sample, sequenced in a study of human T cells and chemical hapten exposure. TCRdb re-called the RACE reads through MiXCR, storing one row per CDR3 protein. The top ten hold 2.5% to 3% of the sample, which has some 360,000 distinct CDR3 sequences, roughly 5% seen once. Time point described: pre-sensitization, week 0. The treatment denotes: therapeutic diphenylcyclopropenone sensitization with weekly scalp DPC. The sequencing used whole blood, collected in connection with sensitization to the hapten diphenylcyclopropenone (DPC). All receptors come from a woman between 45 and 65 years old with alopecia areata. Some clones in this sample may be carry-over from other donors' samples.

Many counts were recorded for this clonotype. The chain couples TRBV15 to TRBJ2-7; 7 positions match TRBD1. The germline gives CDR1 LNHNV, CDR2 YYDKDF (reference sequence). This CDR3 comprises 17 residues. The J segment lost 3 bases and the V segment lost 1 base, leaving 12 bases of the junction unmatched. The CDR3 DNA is TGTGCCACCAGCAGAGTTCCAACCGGGACAGTGGACTACGAGCAGTACTTC. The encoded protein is CATSRVPTGTVDYEQYF.

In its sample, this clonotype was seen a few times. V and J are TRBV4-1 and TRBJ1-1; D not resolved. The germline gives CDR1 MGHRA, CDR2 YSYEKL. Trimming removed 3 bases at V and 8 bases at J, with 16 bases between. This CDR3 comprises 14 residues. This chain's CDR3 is CASSHPNRVEEAFF. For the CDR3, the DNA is TGCGCCAGCAGCCACCCCAACAGAGTTGAAGAAGCTTTCTTT.

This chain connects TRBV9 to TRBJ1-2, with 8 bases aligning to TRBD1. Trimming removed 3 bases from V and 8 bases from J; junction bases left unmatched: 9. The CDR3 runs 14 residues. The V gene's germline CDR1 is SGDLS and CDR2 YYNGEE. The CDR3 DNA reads TGTGCCAGCAGCGCGATGCAGGGGGCCGGAGGCTACACCTTC. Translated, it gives CASSAMQGAGGYTF.

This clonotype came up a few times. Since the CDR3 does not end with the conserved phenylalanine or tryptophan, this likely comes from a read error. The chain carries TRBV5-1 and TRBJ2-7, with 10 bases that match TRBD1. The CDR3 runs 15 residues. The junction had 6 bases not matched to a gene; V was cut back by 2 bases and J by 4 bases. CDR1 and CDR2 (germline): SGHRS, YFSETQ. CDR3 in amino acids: CASSFPGTGVYEQYL. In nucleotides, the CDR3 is TGCGCCAGCAGCTTCCCCGGGACAGGGGTTTACGAGCAGTACCTC.

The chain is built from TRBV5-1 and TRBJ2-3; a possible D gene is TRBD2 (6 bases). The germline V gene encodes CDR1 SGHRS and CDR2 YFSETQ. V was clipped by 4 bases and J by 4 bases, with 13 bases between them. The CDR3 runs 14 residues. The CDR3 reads CASSRGGEADTQYF. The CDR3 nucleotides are TGCGCCAGCAGCAGAGGCGGGGAAGCAGATACGCAGTATTTT.

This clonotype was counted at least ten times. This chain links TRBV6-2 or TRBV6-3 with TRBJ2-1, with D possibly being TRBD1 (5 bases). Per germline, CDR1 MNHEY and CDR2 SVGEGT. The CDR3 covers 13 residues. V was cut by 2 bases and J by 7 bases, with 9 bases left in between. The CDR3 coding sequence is TGTGCCAGCAGTTACCCGACAGCGAATGAGCAGTTCTTC. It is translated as CASSYPTANEQFF.

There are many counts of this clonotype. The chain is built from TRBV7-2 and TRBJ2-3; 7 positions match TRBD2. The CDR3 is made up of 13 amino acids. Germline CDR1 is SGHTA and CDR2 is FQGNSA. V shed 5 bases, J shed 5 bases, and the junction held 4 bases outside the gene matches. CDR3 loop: CASSTGLVDTQYF. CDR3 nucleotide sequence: TGTGCCAGCAGCACTGGACTAGTAGATACGCAGTATTTT.

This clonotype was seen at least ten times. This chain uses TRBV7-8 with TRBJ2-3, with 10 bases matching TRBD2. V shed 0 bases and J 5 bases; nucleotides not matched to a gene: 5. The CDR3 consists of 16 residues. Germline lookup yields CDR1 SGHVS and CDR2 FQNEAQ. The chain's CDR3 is CASSLAPSGSQDTQYF. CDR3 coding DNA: TGTGCCAGCAGCTTAGCCCCTAGCGGGAGTCAAGATACGCAGTATTTT.

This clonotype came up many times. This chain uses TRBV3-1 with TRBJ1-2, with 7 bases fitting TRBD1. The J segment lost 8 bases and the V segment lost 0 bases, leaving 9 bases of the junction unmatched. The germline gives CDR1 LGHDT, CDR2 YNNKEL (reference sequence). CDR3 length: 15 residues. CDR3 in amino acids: CASSQDKTGRGGYTF. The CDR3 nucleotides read TGTGCCAGCAGCCAAGATAAGACAGGGAGAGGCGGCTACACCTTC.

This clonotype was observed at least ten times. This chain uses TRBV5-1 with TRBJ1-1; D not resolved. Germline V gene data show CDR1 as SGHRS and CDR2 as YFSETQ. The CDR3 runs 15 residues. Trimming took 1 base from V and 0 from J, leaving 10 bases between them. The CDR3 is CASSLNPTMNTEAFF. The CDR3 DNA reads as TGCGCCAGCAGCTTGAACCCCACGATGAACACTGAAGCTTTCTTT.

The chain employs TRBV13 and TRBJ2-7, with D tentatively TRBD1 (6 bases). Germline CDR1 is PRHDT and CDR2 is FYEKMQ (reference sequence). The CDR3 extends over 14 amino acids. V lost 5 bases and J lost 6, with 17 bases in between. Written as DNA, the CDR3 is TGTGCCAGCAGCCCGTATCGACAGGCACCCGAGCAGTACTTC. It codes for CASSPYRQAPEQYF. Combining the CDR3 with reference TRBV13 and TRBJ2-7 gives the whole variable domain AAGVIQSPRHLIKEKRETATLKCYPIPRHDTVYWYQQGPGQDPQFLISFYEKMQSDKGSIPDRFSAQQFSDYHSELNMSSLELGDSALYFCASSPYRQAPEQYFGPGTRLTVT.

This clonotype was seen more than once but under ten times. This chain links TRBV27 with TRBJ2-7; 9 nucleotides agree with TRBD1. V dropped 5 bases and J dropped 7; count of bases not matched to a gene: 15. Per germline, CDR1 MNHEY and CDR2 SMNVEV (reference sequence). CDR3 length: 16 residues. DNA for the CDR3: TGTGCCAGCAGTGCACTCACTAGGACAGGGGCACCGGAGCAGTACTTC. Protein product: CASSALTRTGAPEQYF.

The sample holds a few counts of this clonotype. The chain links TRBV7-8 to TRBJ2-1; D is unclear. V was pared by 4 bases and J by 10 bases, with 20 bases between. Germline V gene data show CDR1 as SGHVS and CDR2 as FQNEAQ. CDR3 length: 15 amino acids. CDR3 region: CASSSLRAPKEEQFF. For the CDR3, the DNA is TGTGCCAGCAGCTCGCTCCGGGCCCCGAAGGAGGAGCAGTTCTTC.

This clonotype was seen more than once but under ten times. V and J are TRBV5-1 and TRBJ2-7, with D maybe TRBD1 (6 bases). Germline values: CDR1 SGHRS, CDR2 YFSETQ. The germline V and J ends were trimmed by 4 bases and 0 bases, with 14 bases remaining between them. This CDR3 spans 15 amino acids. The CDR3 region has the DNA TGCGCCAGCAGCCCGCTGGACAGTTACTCCTACGAGCAGTACTTC. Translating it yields CASSPLDSYSYEQYF.

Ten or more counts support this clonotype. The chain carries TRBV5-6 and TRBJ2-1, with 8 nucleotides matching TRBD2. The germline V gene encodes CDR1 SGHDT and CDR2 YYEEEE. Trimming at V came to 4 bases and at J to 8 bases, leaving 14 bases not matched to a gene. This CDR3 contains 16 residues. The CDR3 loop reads CASSGPETSVLDEQFF. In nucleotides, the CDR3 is TGTGCCAGCAGCGGACCGGAGACTAGCGTCTTGGATGAGCAGTTCTTC.

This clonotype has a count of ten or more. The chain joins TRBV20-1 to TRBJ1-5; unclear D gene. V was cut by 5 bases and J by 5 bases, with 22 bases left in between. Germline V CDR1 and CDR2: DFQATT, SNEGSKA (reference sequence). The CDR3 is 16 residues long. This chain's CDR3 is CSAVPERSLRDQPQHF. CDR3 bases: TGCAGTGCTGTACCGGAGAGGAGCCTGAGGGATCAGCCCCAGCATTTT.

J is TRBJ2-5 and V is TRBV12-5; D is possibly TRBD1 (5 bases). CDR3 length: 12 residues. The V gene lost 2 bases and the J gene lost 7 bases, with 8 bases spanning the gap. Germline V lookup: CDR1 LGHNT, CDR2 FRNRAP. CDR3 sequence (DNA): TGTGCTAGTGGTTTGTCAGGGCGGACCCAGTACTTC. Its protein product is CASGLSGRTQYF.

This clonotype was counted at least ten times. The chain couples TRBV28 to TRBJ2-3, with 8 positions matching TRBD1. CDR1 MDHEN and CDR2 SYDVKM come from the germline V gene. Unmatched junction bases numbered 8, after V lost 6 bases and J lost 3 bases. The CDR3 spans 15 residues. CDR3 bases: TGTGCCAGCAGCTCCCGACAGGGGTCGACAGATACGCAGTATTTT. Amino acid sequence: CASSSRQGSTDTQYF.

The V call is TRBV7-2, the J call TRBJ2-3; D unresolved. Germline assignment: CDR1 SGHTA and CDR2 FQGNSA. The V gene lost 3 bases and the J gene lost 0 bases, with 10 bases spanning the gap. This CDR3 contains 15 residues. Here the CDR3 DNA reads TGTGCCAGCAGCTTTGGCCTCCTGAGCACAGATACGCAGTATTTT. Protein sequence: CASSFGLLSTDTQYF.

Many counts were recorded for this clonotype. The CDR3 spells CASSPGQSYGYTF. In DNA, the CDR3 is TGTGCCAGCTCACCCGGACAGTCCTATGGCTACACCTTC. V and J are TRBV18 and TRBJ1-2, with D possibly TRBD1 on 6 matching bases. The CDR3 contains 13 residues. The germline gives CDR1 KGHSH, CDR2 LQKENI. V gave up 3 bases and J gave up 4 bases, with 9 bases separating them.

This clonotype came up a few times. This CDR3 is CASSQVGRFYGYTF. The CDR3 coding sequence is TGTGCCAGCAGCCAAGTGGGCAGATTCTATGGCTACACCTTC. The V call is TRBV14, the J call TRBJ1-2; D gene uncertain. From germline, CDR1 is SGHDN and CDR2 FVKESK. V was clipped by 1 base and J by 4 bases, with 10 bases between them. CDR3 length: 14 residues.

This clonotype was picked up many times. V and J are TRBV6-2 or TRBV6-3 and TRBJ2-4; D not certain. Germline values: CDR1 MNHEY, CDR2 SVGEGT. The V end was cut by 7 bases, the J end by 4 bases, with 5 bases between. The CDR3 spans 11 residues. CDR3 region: CASTRKNIQYF. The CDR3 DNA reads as TGTGCCAGCACCAGGAAAAACATTCAGTACTTC.

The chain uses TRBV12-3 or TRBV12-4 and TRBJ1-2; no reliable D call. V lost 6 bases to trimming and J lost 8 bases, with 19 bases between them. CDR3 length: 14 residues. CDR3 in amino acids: CASSFFGQANGYTF. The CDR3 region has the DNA TGTGCCAGCAGCTTTTTCGGCCAAGCCAACGGCTACACCTTC.

The CDR3 here is CASSQGPYDTQYF. The CDR3 bases are TGCGCCAGCAGCCAAGGCCCGTACGATACGCAGTATTTT. This chain joins TRBV4-1 and TRBJ2-3; D is unclear. V was cut by 1 base and J by 6 bases, with 8 bases left in between. This CDR3 has 13 amino acids. Germline lookup yields CDR1 MGHRA and CDR2 YSYEKL.